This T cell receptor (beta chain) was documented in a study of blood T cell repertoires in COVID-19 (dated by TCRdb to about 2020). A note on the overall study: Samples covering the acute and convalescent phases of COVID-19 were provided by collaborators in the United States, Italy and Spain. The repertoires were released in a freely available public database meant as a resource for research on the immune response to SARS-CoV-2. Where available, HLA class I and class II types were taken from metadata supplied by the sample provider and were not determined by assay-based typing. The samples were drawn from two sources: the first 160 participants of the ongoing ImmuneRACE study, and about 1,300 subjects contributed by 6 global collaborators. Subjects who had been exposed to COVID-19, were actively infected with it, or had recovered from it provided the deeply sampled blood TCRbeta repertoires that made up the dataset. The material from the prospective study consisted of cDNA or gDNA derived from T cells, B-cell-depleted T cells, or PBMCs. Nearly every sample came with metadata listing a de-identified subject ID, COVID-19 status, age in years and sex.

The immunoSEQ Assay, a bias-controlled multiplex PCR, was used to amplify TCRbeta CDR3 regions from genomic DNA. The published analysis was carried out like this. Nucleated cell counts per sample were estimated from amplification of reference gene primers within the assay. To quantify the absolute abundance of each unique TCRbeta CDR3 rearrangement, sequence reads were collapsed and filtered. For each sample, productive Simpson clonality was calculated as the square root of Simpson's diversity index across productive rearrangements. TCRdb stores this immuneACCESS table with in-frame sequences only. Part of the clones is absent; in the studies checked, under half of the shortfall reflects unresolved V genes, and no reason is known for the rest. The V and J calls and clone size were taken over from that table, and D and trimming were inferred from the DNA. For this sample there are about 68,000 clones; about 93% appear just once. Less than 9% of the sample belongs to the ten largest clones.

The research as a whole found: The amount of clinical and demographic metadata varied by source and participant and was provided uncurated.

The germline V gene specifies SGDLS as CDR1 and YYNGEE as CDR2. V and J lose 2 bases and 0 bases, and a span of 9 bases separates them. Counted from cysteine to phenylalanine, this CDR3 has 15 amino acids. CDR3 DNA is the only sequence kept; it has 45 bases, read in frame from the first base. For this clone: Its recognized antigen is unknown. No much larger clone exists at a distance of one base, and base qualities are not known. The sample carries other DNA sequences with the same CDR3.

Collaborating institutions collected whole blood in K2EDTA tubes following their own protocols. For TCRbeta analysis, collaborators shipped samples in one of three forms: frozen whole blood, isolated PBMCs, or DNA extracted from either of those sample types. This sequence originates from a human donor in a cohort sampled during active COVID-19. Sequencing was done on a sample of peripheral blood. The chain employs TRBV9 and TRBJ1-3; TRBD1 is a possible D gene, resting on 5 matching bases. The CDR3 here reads CASSVGGVSGNTIYF. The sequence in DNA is TGTGCCAGCAGCGTGGGAGGGGTCTCTGGAAACACCATATATTTT. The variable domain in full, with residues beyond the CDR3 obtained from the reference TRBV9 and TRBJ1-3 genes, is DSGVTQTPKHLITATGQRVTLRCSPRSGDLSVYWYQQSLDQGLQFLIQYYNGEERAKGNILERFSAQQFPDLHSELNLSSLELGDSALYFCASSVGGVSGNTIYFGEGSWLTVV.